The rows below give T cell receptor beta chains drawn from one sample of a study of blood T cells in healthy people across ages. TCRdb recomputed calls from the 5' RACE reads with MiXCR, one row per CDR3 protein. This sample has approximately 600,000 distinct CDR3 sequences, with approximately 50% found just once. The sequenced sample consisted of blood. All receptors derive from a man aged 55 to 70 in good health. Each CDR3 is given with its conserved first and last residue. A D gene is named only where the DNA matches it firmly. Size is omitted from some rows. Given values are once, few, many or a class for expanded clones.

size,J,V,D,DNA,CDR3
.,TRBJ2-6,TRBV13,.,TGTGCCGGCAGCTTAGGAGGGAACGCTGGGGCCAACGTCCTGACTTTC,CAGSLGGNAGANVLTF
few,TRBJ2-5,TRBV7-2,.,TGTGCCAGCAGCCCATACGGGAGCGATCAAGAGACCCAGTACTTC,CASSPYGSDQETQYF
.,TRBJ1-5,TRBV9,.,TGTGCCAGCAGCGTAGGGGCAGGGAACAATCAGCCCCAGCATTTT,CASSVGAGNNQPQHF
few,TRBJ2-1,TRBV29-1,.,TGCAGCGTTGAAGACGTCAATGAGCAGTTCTTC,CSVEDVNEQFF
few,TRBJ2-1,TRBV28,.,TGTGCCAGCAGTTCCCCCCCGGCAGGGGAGTTCTTC,CASSSPPAGEFF
.,TRBJ2-3,TRBV11-2,.,TGTGCCAGCAGGATTAACCTGGGGGATACGCAGTATTTT,CASRINLGDTQYF
.,TRBJ2-1,TRBV18,TRBD2,TGTGCCAGCTCAGACAGCGGGGGGTACAATGAGCAGTTCTTC,CASSDSGGYNEQFF
once,TRBJ2-3,TRBV7-2,TRBD1,TGTGCCAGCAGTGCTAGGCAGGGGGCAGATACGCAGTATTTT,CASSARQGADTQYF
few,TRBJ2-5,TRBV10-1,.,TGCGCCAGCAGTGACGGGGACGTTGGAGCGACCCAGTACTTC,CASSDGDVGATQYF
.,TRBJ2-7,TRBV7-9,TRBD1,TGTGCCAGCAGCGTAGGGACAGGGTCCTCCTTAAGGGGGTACGAGCAGTACTTC,CASSVGTGSSLRGYEQYF